This TCR beta chain stems from a study of shared clonotypes between healthy human individuals. TCRdb keeps only in-frame clones here, not all; method: immunoSEQ multiplex PCR. The data show about 450,000 clones, around 80% seen once. The receptor was isolated from a woman aged 40 to 49 in good health. Some clones in this sample may be carry-over from other donors' samples. The source material was PBMCs.

The CDR3 bases are TGTGCCATCAGTGAGGGACAGAACAATCAGCCCCAGCATTTT. It encodes CAISEGQNNQPQHF. The chain has TRBV10-3 and TRBJ1-5, with D perhaps TRBD1 (6 bases). Germline V gene lookup returns CDR1 ENHRY and CDR2 SYGVKD. V was trimmed by 2 bases and J by 3 bases, leaving 8 bases between them. The CDR3 runs 14 residues.